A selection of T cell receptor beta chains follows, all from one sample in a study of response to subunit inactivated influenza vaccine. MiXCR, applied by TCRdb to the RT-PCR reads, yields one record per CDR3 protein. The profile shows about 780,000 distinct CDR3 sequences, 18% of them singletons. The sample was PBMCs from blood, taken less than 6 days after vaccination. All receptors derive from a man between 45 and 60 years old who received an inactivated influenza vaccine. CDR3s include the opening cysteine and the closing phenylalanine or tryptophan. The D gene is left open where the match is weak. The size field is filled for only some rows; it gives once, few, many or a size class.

CDR3nt: TGTGCCAGCAGTTTACCAGGGGGCCGAACTGAAGCTTTCTTT
CDR3aa: CASSLPGGRTEAFF
v_gene: TRBV12-3/TRBV12-4
j_gene: TRBJ1-1
abundance: .
d_gene: TRBD1

CDR3nt: TGTGCCAGCAGGGCGGGGGGAGATCGGTCCCAGCATTTT
CDR3aa: CASRAGGDRSQHF
v_gene: TRBV12-3/TRBV12-4
j_gene: TRBJ1-5
abundance: many
d_gene: .

CDR3nt: TGCAGCGTTGAGTCTGGGGCCAACGTCCTGACTTTC
CDR3aa: CSVESGANVLTF
v_gene: TRBV29-1
j_gene: TRBJ2-6
abundance: many
d_gene: .

CDR3nt: TGTGCCAGCAGTTACTCGAGTAGCGGGGGATACAATGAGCAGTTCTTC
CDR3aa: CASSYSSSGGYNEQFF
v_gene: TRBV6-2/TRBV6-3
j_gene: TRBJ2-1
abundance: .
d_gene: TRBD2

CDR3nt: TGTGCCACCAGTGATTTGACAGGGGCCTACACCGGGGAGCTGTTTTTT
CDR3aa: CATSDLTGAYTGELFF
v_gene: TRBV24-1
j_gene: TRBJ2-2
abundance: few
d_gene: TRBD1

CDR3nt: TGTGCCACCAGCAGAACAACACGCCAGGGGGCGAGTGGGAATGAGCAGTTCTTC
CDR3aa: CATSRTTRQGASGNEQFF
v_gene: TRBV15
j_gene: TRBJ2-1
abundance: many
d_gene: TRBD1

CDR3nt: TGTGCCACCAGCAGAAGCCTGGGGGGGAGCAATCAGCCCCAGCATTTT
CDR3aa: CATSRSLGGSNQPQHF
v_gene: TRBV15
j_gene: TRBJ1-5
abundance: .
d_gene: .

CDR3nt: TGCGCCAGCAGCCGGACGGGACAGGGGTACAATGAGCAGTTCTTC
CDR3aa: CASSRTGQGYNEQFF
v_gene: TRBV5-1
j_gene: TRBJ2-1
abundance: few
d_gene: TRBD1

CDR3nt: TGTGCCAGCAGCCCTAATTGGGGGGCTTCTCAGCCCCAGCATTTT
CDR3aa: CASSPNWGASQPQHF
v_gene: TRBV7-2
j_gene: TRBJ1-5
abundance: .
d_gene: .

CDR3nt: TGTGCCAGCAGGAGCGGGGAGCTAGAGACCCAGTACTTC
CDR3aa: CASRSGELETQYF
v_gene: TRBV5-6
j_gene: TRBJ2-5
abundance: .
d_gene: TRBD2

CDR3nt: TGTGCCAGCAGTCGACTAATTCTCCTGTCTTTAACTAATGGCTACACCTTC
CDR3aa: CASSRLILLSLTNGYTF
v_gene: TRBV28
j_gene: TRBJ1-2
abundance: few
d_gene: .

CDR3nt: TGCAGTGCTAGAGATCCCAAGGGTACCGGGGAGCTGTTTTTT
CDR3aa: CSARDPKGTGELFF
v_gene: TRBV20-1
j_gene: TRBJ2-2
abundance: .
d_gene: .

CDR3nt: TGTGCCAGCAGTTGGCTGACTGAATACGAGCAGTACTTC
CDR3aa: CASSWLTEYEQYF
v_gene: TRBV6-2/TRBV6-3
j_gene: TRBJ2-7
abundance: many
d_gene: .

CDR3nt: TGCAGTGCAAACTCAATGTCCGGGGAGCTGTTTTTT
CDR3aa: CSANSMSGELFF
v_gene: TRBV20-1
j_gene: TRBJ2-2
abundance: few
d_gene: .

CDR3nt: TGTGCCAGCAGCTTAGCGCAAAGCGGGAGGGAGACCCAGTACTTC
CDR3aa: CASSLAQSGRETQYF
v_gene: TRBV7-6
j_gene: TRBJ2-5
abundance: .
d_gene: TRBD2

CDR3nt: TGTGCCTGGAGCTTAAGGGGAAATCAGCCCCAGCATTTT
CDR3aa: CAWSLRGNQPQHF
v_gene: TRBV30
j_gene: TRBJ1-5
abundance: .
d_gene: .

CDR3nt: TGTGCCAGCAGTTACCTGTACCATACCGAAGAGACCCAGTACTTC
CDR3aa: CASSYLYHTEETQYF
v_gene: TRBV6-2/TRBV6-3
j_gene: TRBJ2-5
abundance: .
d_gene: .

CDR3nt: TGTGCCAGCTCCTTTCCCGAAGTAGGGGAGCAAGAGACCCAGTACTTC
CDR3aa: CASSFPEVGEQETQYF
v_gene: TRBV5-6
j_gene: TRBJ2-5
abundance: .
d_gene: .

CDR3nt: TGCAGTGCTAGAGACCCGGGACAGGGGGTCCTCCATGAGCAGTTCTTC
CDR3aa: CSARDPGQGVLHEQFF
v_gene: TRBV20-1
j_gene: TRBJ2-1
abundance: .
d_gene: TRBD1

CDR3nt: TGCAGTGCTAGACCCAGGGCCTACACTGAAGCTTTCTTT
CDR3aa: CSARPRAYTEAFF
v_gene: TRBV20-1
j_gene: TRBJ1-1
abundance: few
d_gene: .

CDR3nt: TGCGCCAGCAGCGCTGGGGCTAGCGGGAATCAAGAGACCCAGTACTTC
CDR3aa: CASSAGASGNQETQYF
v_gene: TRBV5-1
j_gene: TRBJ2-5
abundance: few
d_gene: TRBD2

CDR3nt: TGTGCCAGCAGCCAAGATACAGGGGGCGGCGAGCAGTACTTC
CDR3aa: CASSQDTGGGEQYF
v_gene: TRBV4-2
j_gene: TRBJ2-7
abundance: few
d_gene: TRBD1

CDR3nt: TGCAGCGTTGAAAGCTATGGCTACACCTTC
CDR3aa: CSVESYGYTF
v_gene: TRBV29-1
j_gene: TRBJ1-2
abundance: .
d_gene: .

CDR3nt: TGCAGTGCTAGTCGTCCAGGGGGCGATAATTCACCCCTCCACTTT
CDR3aa: CSASRPGGDNSPLHF
v_gene: TRBV20-1
j_gene: TRBJ1-6
abundance: .
d_gene: TRBD1

CDR3nt: TGTGCCACCAGCCCTTCGAGGGCAGGTTTCACAGATACGCAGTATTTT
CDR3aa: CATSPSRAGFTDTQYF
v_gene: TRBV15
j_gene: TRBJ2-3
abundance: .
d_gene: .

CDR3nt: TGTGCCAGCAGTTTCAGGACAGGGGACTACGAGCAGTACTTC
CDR3aa: CASSFRTGDYEQYF
v_gene: TRBV12-3/TRBV12-4
j_gene: TRBJ2-7
abundance: many
d_gene: TRBD1

CDR3nt: TGTGCCAGCAGCGAGCGGGACTCCTACTCAAGCTCCTACGAGCAGTACTTC
CDR3aa: CASSERDSYSSSYEQYF
v_gene: TRBV9
j_gene: TRBJ2-7
abundance: few
d_gene: TRBD2

CDR3nt: TGTGCCAGCAGCGCAACCCCGGGACAGGGTCGTTTTGAGCAGTTCTTC
CDR3aa: CASSATPGQGRFEQFF
v_gene: TRBV7-9
j_gene: TRBJ2-1
abundance: few
d_gene: TRBD1

CDR3nt: TGTGCCATCTCTGCGGGAGGGACGTGGGAGCAGTACTTC
CDR3aa: CAISAGGTWEQYF
v_gene: TRBV10-3
j_gene: TRBJ2-7
abundance: few
d_gene: TRBD2

CDR3nt: TGTGCCAGCAGCTTAGCCGCTTATAATTTACCCCTCCACTTT
CDR3aa: CASSLAAYNLPLHF
v_gene: TRBV7-2
j_gene: TRBJ1-6
abundance: .
d_gene: .

CDR3nt: TGTGCCAGCAGTGCTTCCTACTTAGAGACCCAGTACTTC
CDR3aa: CASSASYLETQYF
v_gene: TRBV25-1
j_gene: TRBJ2-5
abundance: many
d_gene: .

CDR3nt: TGCAGCGTTGCCCGACGTCTCCAAGAGACCCAGTACTTC
CDR3aa: CSVARRLQETQYF
v_gene: TRBV29-1
j_gene: TRBJ2-5
abundance: .
d_gene: .

CDR3nt: TGTGCCAGCAGTTTAGTACAGGGGGGAGAAAAACTGTTTTTT
CDR3aa: CASSLVQGGEKLFF
v_gene: TRBV28
j_gene: TRBJ1-4
abundance: .
d_gene: TRBD1

CDR3nt: TGTGCCATCAGTGAGTCGATGGCTAGCGGGCGGGAGACCCAGTACTTC
CDR3aa: CAISESMASGRETQYF
v_gene: TRBV10-3
j_gene: TRBJ2-5
abundance: .
d_gene: TRBD2

CDR3nt: TGTGCCATCAGTGATCAGGGTTCTTCGAGCACCGGGGAGCTGTTTTTT
CDR3aa: CAISDQGSSSTGELFF
v_gene: TRBV10-3
j_gene: TRBJ2-2
abundance: .
d_gene: .

CDR3nt: TGCAGCGTTGATGTGAGGGGGCTAGCGGGGGTTGGTGGAGGCTTTGAGCAGTTCTTC
CDR3aa: CSVDVRGLAGVGGGFEQFF
v_gene: TRBV29-1
j_gene: TRBJ2-1
abundance: few
d_gene: TRBD2

CDR3nt: TGTGCCAGCAGCTTTTTAGCGGGAGACCCCTACGAGCAGTACTTC
CDR3aa: CASSFLAGDPYEQYF
v_gene: TRBV7-2
j_gene: TRBJ2-7
abundance: .
d_gene: TRBD2

CDR3nt: TGTGCCAGCAGCTTAGCGAGGCGGATAGTAAAGCCAAGAGACGGGGTTAATCTGTACTTC
CDR3aa: CASSLARRIVKPRDGVNLYF
v_gene: TRBV7-8
j_gene: TRBJ2-5
abundance: .
d_gene: .

CDR3nt: TGTGCCATCAGTGAGCAGGGGATAGGAGGCTACACCTTC
CDR3aa: CAISEQGIGGYTF
v_gene: TRBV10-3
j_gene: TRBJ1-2
abundance: .
d_gene: .

CDR3nt: TGTGCCAGCAGCAGAGAACCCGGGACAGGGGTGGACAAAAACATTCAGTACTTC
CDR3aa: CASSREPGTGVDKNIQYF
v_gene: TRBV21-1
j_gene: TRBJ2-4
abundance: .
d_gene: .

CDR3nt: TGTGCCAGCAGTTTAGACAGGGGACCCATTGAGCCCCAGCATTTT
CDR3aa: CASSLDRGPIEPQHF
v_gene: TRBV12-3/TRBV12-4
j_gene: TRBJ1-5
abundance: .
d_gene: TRBD1

CDR3nt: TGTGCCAGCAGTTACGTGGGGGGCGGGTACGAGCAGTACTTC
CDR3aa: CASSYVGGGYEQYF
v_gene: TRBV6-5
j_gene: TRBJ2-7
abundance: few
d_gene: .

CDR3nt: TGCGCCAGCAGCCAAAGCGGACAGGGGGACTATGGCTACACCTTC
CDR3aa: CASSQSGQGDYGYTF
v_gene: TRBV4-3
j_gene: TRBJ1-2
abundance: few
d_gene: TRBD1

CDR3nt: TGTGCCAGCAGTTCCTACACCCTCTCTGGGGCCAACGTCCTGACTTTC
CDR3aa: CASSSYTLSGANVLTF
v_gene: TRBV28
j_gene: TRBJ2-6
abundance: few
d_gene: .

CDR3nt: TGTGCCAGCAGCTACATGGGAGAGACCCAGTACTTC
CDR3aa: CASSYMGETQYF
v_gene: TRBV7-8
j_gene: TRBJ2-5
abundance: few
d_gene: .

CDR3nt: TGTGCCAGCAGCCCCGGGACTCGGGAGACCCAGTACTTC
CDR3aa: CASSPGTRETQYF
v_gene: TRBV5-4
j_gene: TRBJ2-5
abundance: few
d_gene: .

CDR3nt: TGTGCCAGCAGCCCTAGTCCGGTTAATGAAAAACTGTTTTTT
CDR3aa: CASSPSPVNEKLFF
v_gene: TRBV9
j_gene: TRBJ1-4
abundance: .
d_gene: .

CDR3nt: TGCAGTGCTACAGGGACAGGGTCGATCACCGGGGAGCTGTTTTTT
CDR3aa: CSATGTGSITGELFF
v_gene: TRBV20-1
j_gene: TRBJ2-2
abundance: few
d_gene: TRBD1

CDR3nt: TGTGCCAGCAGCGTGGGACAGGGTGTCGGGGAGCTGTTTTTT
CDR3aa: CASSVGQGVGELFF
v_gene: TRBV9
j_gene: TRBJ2-2
abundance: few
d_gene: TRBD1

CDR3nt: TGCAGTGCTAGAGGGGGCCTGGGACGCCGAACCCTCACAGATACGCAGTATTTT
CDR3aa: CSARGGLGRRTLTDTQYF
v_gene: TRBV20-1
j_gene: TRBJ2-3
abundance: few
d_gene: .

CDR3nt: TGTGCCAGCAGCCCCGGTGGTTTTGGCGGGGGCTATACCAGCTCCTACAATGAGCAGTTCTTC
CDR3aa: CASSPGGFGGGYTSSYNEQFF
v_gene: TRBV6-2/TRBV6-3
j_gene: TRBJ2-1
abundance: .
d_gene: .

CDR3nt: TGTGCCAGCAGAGGAGCGGGGGAGCCCCGCGCAGATACGCAGTATTTT
CDR3aa: CASRGAGEPRADTQYF
v_gene: TRBV4-2
j_gene: TRBJ2-3
abundance: .
d_gene: TRBD2

CDR3nt: TGTGCCAGCAGCTTAGCGCCCAGCGGGAACGGCGGGGAGCTGTTTTTT
CDR3aa: CASSLAPSGNGGELFF
v_gene: TRBV7-6
j_gene: TRBJ2-2
abundance: .
d_gene: TRBD2

CDR3nt: TGTGCCATCAGCGGGGTGGCAGGGGCTCGGACCCAGCATTTT
CDR3aa: CAISGVAGARTQHF
v_gene: TRBV10-3
j_gene: TRBJ1-5
abundance: few
d_gene: .

CDR3nt: TGCAGTGCGGGACAGCGGTCTAGCACAGATACGCAGTATTTT
CDR3aa: CSAGQRSSTDTQYF
v_gene: TRBV20-1
j_gene: TRBJ2-3
abundance: .
d_gene: TRBD1